Following are 9 T cell receptor beta chains from one sample sequenced in a study of T-cell reconstitution after alpha-beta-depleted transplantation in children. Unique molecular identifiers were incorporated when the TCRbeta library was constructed. TCRdb reprocessed the PCR reads with MiXCR, giving one entry per CDR3 protein. The repertoire holds about 540,000 distinct CDR3 sequences, with roughly 18% as singletons. The sequenced sample was PBMCs from the stem cell graft donor, obtained from the stem cell graft. These receptors were obtained from a human donor who donated a stem cell graft to a child with acute lymphoblastic leukemia.

The J gene is TRBJ1-2, the V gene TRBV20-1; 8 bases are a match to TRBD1. Germline CDR1 is DFQATT and CDR2 is SNEGSKA (reference sequence). The CDR3 is made up of 16 amino acids. Unmatched junction bases numbered 17, after V lost 6 bases and J lost 5 bases. Here the CDR3 DNA reads TGCAGTGCCAACGGACAGGGCCTTCTTTCTCCATATGGCTACACCTTC. Residues: CSANGQGLLSPYGYTF.

V and J are TRBV12-3 or TRBV12-4 and TRBJ2-3; 7 positions match TRBD1. Trimming cost V 8 bases and J 1 base; bases outside gene matches: 6. The CDR3 is 14 amino acids. The CDR3 sequence is CASGWTGRTDTQYF. The DNA of the CDR3 is TGTGCCAGCGGCTGGACAGGCCGCACAGATACGCAGTATTTT.

This clonotype was recorded a few times. The chain links TRBV5-1 to TRBJ2-3; tentatively, D is TRBD2 (6 bases). Germline V gene data show CDR1 as SGHRS and CDR2 as YFSETQ. V was pared by 3 bases and J by 3 bases, with 17 bases between. The CDR3 is made up of 16 amino acids. The CDR3 sequence is CASSWTTSPPTDTQYF. DNA of the CDR3: TGCGCCAGCAGCTGGACCACTAGCCCCCCGACAGATACGCAGTATTTT.

V is TRBV20-1 and J is TRBJ2-5; 8 bases line up with TRBD1. The trim removed 0 bases at V and 2 bases at J, leaving 8 bases unmatched. From germline, CDR1 is DFQATT and CDR2 SNEGSKA (reference sequence). The CDR3 length is 16 residues. CDR3 protein: CSARDLRGLTQETQYF. CDR3 coding DNA: TGCAGTGCTAGAGATCTCAGGGGGCTTACTCAAGAGACCCAGTACTTC.

This clonotype turned up a few times. The rearrangement joins TRBV7-2 to TRBJ2-4; 7 positions match TRBD2. V was clipped by 8 bases and J by 6 bases; unmatched bases: 16. This CDR3 has 16 amino acids. Germline CDR1 and CDR2: SGHTA and FQGNSA. The CDR3 DNA reads as TGTGCCAGCGAACTGCTGGCGGGAGATGCCGGAAACATTCAGTACTTC. Residues: CASELLAGDAGNIQYF.

The chain has TRBV30 and TRBJ1-1; a possible D gene is TRBD1 (6 bases). This CDR3 has 13 residues. V shed 8 bases and J shed 7 bases, with 20 bases lying between them. CDR1 and CDR2 (germline): GTSNPN, SVGIG (reference sequence). CDR3 bases: TGTGCCCTAACCTATCAAGGGGGTTATGAAGCTTTCTTT. Translation gives CALTYQGGYEAFF.

There are a few counts of this clonotype. This chain uses TRBV7-9 with TRBJ2-1; the match to TRBD2 covers 11 bases. The CDR3 covers 16 residues. Germline V CDR1 and CDR2: SEHNR, FQNEAQ (reference sequence). V dropped 2 bases and J dropped 4; count of bases not matched to a gene: 4. Here the CDR3 DNA reads TGTGCCAGCAGCTTATCCGGGACTAGCGGATACAATGAGCAGTTCTTC. Residues: CASSLSGTSGYNEQFF.

In this sample, this clonotype turned up a few times. The chain has TRBV11-2 and TRBJ1-1; D perhaps matches TRBD1 (6 bases). Germline CDR1 and CDR2: SGHAT and FQNNGV. V was trimmed by 7 bases and J by 3 bases, leaving 15 bases between them. The CDR3 runs 14 residues. Written as DNA, the CDR3 is TGTGCCAGCATTGCCGGGGGGCCGGACACTGAAGCTTTCTTT. This encodes CASIAGGPDTEAFF.

The chain recombines TRBV9 with TRBJ1-2; D is unclear. The CDR3 sequence is 13 residues long. Trimming pared 4 bases from V and 8 bases from J, leaving 15 bases between. Germline CDR1 SGDLS, CDR2 YYNGEE. This CDR3 is CASSPRTLGGYTF. In DNA, the CDR3 is TGTGCCAGCAGCCCCCGAACACTGGGAGGCTACACCTTC.